This T cell receptor beta chain was captured by sequencing in a study of blood T cell repertoires in COVID-19. Across the whole study: Collection of acute and convalescent COVID-19 samples took place in the United States, Italy and Spain.

Original data processing: Estimates of nucleated cell counts were drawn from the amplification of reference gene primers. TCRdb's table, derived via immunoSEQ multiplex PCR, lists solely in-frame clones and lacks some. V and J calls and clone size are copied from that table; D and trimming were computed from the DNA. The sample holds 300,000 to 400,000 clones, 80% to 90% seen once. Material: peripheral blood. The receptor was derived from a young man with COVID-19, enrolled during active disease.

This chain's CDR3 is CASIRTGRDTEAFF. The CDR3 region has the DNA TGTGCCAGCATTAGGACAGGAAGGGACACTGAAGCTTTCTTT. The chain uses TRBV6-5 and TRBJ1-1; 7 bases are shared with TRBD1. CDR1 MNHEY and CDR2 SVGAGI come from the germline V gene. The CDR3 has 14 residues. V lost 7 bases and J lost 3; bases outside the gene matches: 8.